This T cell receptor beta chain was identified during a study of T-cell reconstitution after alpha-beta-depleted transplantation in children. Preparing the TCRbeta library involved the use of unique molecular identifiers. TCRdb redid the calling of the PCR reads with MiXCR, one entry per CDR3 protein. The table shows around 200,000 distinct CDR3 sequences, with about a tenth occurring only once. Whole-study findings and limits: In patients about two months after transplant, alpha-beta T cells reportedly arose from several hundred expanded graft clones. TCRbeta diversity was high at day 60 in some patients (a result of surviving recipient T cells and thymic progenitors). Diversity and T-cell counts at one year after transplant derived mostly from new T cells.

This clonotype was seen at least ten times. Antigen: not known. The CDR3 sequence is 13 residues long. Trimming cost V 5 bases and J 2 bases, with 13 bases left between them. CDR1 is DFQATT and CDR2 is SNEGSKA in the germline V gene (reference sequence). The source is a child under two years old with acute myeloid leukemia, due to receive a stem cell transplant. The rearrangement uses TRBV20-1 and TRBJ2-7, with D hard to call. Sequenced here: PBMCs, sampled before TCRalphabeta/CD19-depleted stem cell transplant. The CDR3 loop reads CSALRGLAYEQYF. CDR3 coding DNA: TGCAGTGCTCTCCGAGGCCTAGCCTACGAGCAGTACTTC.